This section outlines one T cell receptor (beta chain) sequence together with its context. This sample stems from a study of blood T cell repertoires in COVID-19. About the study: Sources were T cells, B-cell-depleted T cells, or PBMCs; the material itself was cDNA or gDNA.

In the authors' workflow: Reference gene primer amplification in the assay estimated nucleated cell counts. Profiling relied on immunoSEQ multiplex PCR, and the TCRdb table lists in-frame clones only, not all of them. V and J calls and clone size are given by that table; D and trimming were obtained from the DNA. The sample includes about 150,000 clones, roughly 80% of them seen just once. Germline CDR1 is MNHNY and CDR2 is SVGAGI (reference sequence). V lost 2 bases, J lost 7 bases, and 10 bases stayed unmatched. This CDR3 has 16 residues. Material for sequencing was peripheral blood. This clonotype was sampled from a woman aged 55-75 years with acute or convalescent COVID-19. The chain links TRBV6-6 to TRBJ2-2; 7 bases match TRBD1. The CDR3 here is CASSYEVAGGNGELFF. CDR3 DNA sequence: TGTGCCAGCAGTTACGAAGTCGCAGGGGGTAACGGGGAGCTGTTTTTT.